This TCR beta chain was retrieved from a study of blood T cells in healthy people across ages. Background on the study: Capturing about one barcoded beta molecule per two T cells was achieved by template switching.

A J-beta primer mix and a sample-barcoded 5' primer were used in a second PCR of roughly 7 to 12 cycles. A template-switch adaptor that had 12 random nucleotides put a tag on each cDNA molecule. TCRdb recomputed calls from the 5' RACE reads with MiXCR, one row per CDR3 protein. The table shows approximately 400,000 distinct CDR3 sequences, with roughly half occurring only once. Whole-study results and caveats: The diversity estimates, figures obtained from one million T cells, were considered underestimates. Shifts in expanded clonotypes may have been confounded by donor CMV status, which was unknown.

The V gene's germline CDR1 is SNHLY and CDR2 FYNNEI. This CDR3 is 13 amino acids long. The germline V and J ends were trimmed by 4 bases and 0 bases, with 4 bases remaining between them. This clonotype was counted many times. Its antigen is unknown. This chain connects TRBV2 to TRBJ2-1; D is undetermined. The specimen was blood. The receptor comes from a man between 60 and 75 years old in good health. For the CDR3, the DNA is TGTGCCAGCAGTGCCTACTCCTACAATGAGCAGTTCTTC. Translation: CASSAYSYNEQFF.